This TCR beta chain was identified during a study of vaccination and CD4 T cells after COVID-19. Overall study context: Six males and four females constituted the convalescent cohort, two of whom were Hispanic. Investigators stimulated cells with overlapping spike peptides drawn from SARS-CoV-2, HCoV-NL63, HCoV-OC43 and HCoV-229E.

Sequencing of DNA taken from cultured CD4+ T cells relied on the Oncomine TCR Beta short-read assay. TCRdb called the PCR reads again in MiXCR, with one record for every CDR3 protein. The repertoire includes some 9,300 distinct CDR3 sequences, 45% to 50% of them detected once, and 10% to 15% sits in the top ten. The V gene's germline CDR1 is MNHNS and CDR2 SASEGT. The V and J ends lost 7 bases and 1 base respectively, with 4 bases between them. The CDR3 spans 11 residues. This clonotype was seen more than once but under ten times. The antigen remains unidentified. The treatment is: approximately 9-day PBMC culture with coronavirus spike peptide pools or control peptides (ViraFEST assay).

This clonotype originated in a human donor who had recovered from COVID-19. Sample: CD4+ T cells from blood, cultured in vitro. The chain is built from TRBV6-1 and TRBJ1-1; D remains ambiguous. The CDR3 here is CASKGNTEAFF. CDR3 coding DNA: TGTGCCAGCAAGGGGAACACTGAAGCTTTCTTT.